This paragraph reports one TCR beta chain. This clonotype was counted a few times. There is no known antigen for this receptor. The input lacks base qualities; no much larger clone sits a single base away. PBMCs were isolated by Ficoll-Paque density gradient centrifugation. V and J lose 6 bases and 3 bases, and a span of 11 bases separates them. The CDR3 runs 13 residues from the cysteine to the phenylalanine. Kept here is only the CDR3 DNA, which spans 39 bases and is read in frame from base 1. CDR1 and CDR2, looked up from the germline V gene, are MNHEY and SVGEGT. The sample is drawn from a study of T-cell memory formation after mild COVID-19 listed by TCRdb under 2021. In the study overall: TCR sequence clusters from the two donors were largely donor specific. In two donors, T-cell clones that expanded and contracted after mild COVID-19 were followed by sequencing TCRalpha and TCRbeta repertoires longitudinally. Two young, previously healthy adult volunteers, one female and one male, were included in the cohort. The paper's findings and limits, for the study overall: Clones contracting from day 15 to 85 had balanced CD4/CD8 phenotypes, while a second wave expanding from day 15 to 37 was biased towards CD4+. The second-wave clones that peaked on day 37 were not confirmed to be SARS-CoV-2 specific. The study covered only a couple of mild cases, and larger cohorts including severe cases with pre-infection samples were considered necessary. Contracting CD4+ clones were found mainly in CM and EM memory subsets, while CD8+ clones were enriched in EMRA. The detection of some responding clones in pre-infection memory suggests that pre-existing cross-reactive memory T cells joined the SARS-CoV-2 response.

The sequencer listed for this sample is Illumina NovaSeq 6000. TCRalpha and TCRbeta cDNA libraries were built by 5'RACE with constant-segment primers, adding sample barcodes and unique molecular identifiers. Trizol reagent was used to extract RNA from every sample. The libraries were amplified in two PCR steps, and the second step added a second sample barcode and Illumina TruSeq adapters. The libraries were sequenced on an Illumina NovaSeq using 2 x 150 bp paired-end reads. Per the source publication's procedure: Demultiplexing of reads and collapsing into UMI-guided consensus sequences were performed with migec v1.2.7. With mixcr v2.1.11, UMI consensuses were aligned to TRA and TRB V and J templates and assembled into clonotypes. A clonotype was counted as expanded or contracted only if both edgeR and NoisET called the change significant, with noise models trained on biological replicates. For edgeR calls, the thresholds were a false discovery rate-adjusted p below 0.01 and a log2 fold-change of 1. PCA with hierarchical clustering of max-normalized trajectories of the 1000 most abundant clonotypes was used as exploratory dynamics analysis. The CD4 or CD8 phenotype of responding clones was assigned using the separately sequenced CD4+ and CD8+ repertoires. The public reads were reanalyzed by TCRdb: fastp trimming at Q25, MiXCR alignment, in-frame beta chains only. Identical CDR3 proteins give one entry, which carries the most common genes and DNA. The V and J calls were determined by TCRdb, not by the authors. This sample is represented by more than 85,000 distinct CDR3 sequences; around 10% of them were singletons. The top ten hold around 40% of the sample.

This chain is built from TRBV6-2 or TRBV6-3 and TRBJ2-5; confidence is insufficient to name the D gene. What was sequenced was PBMCs or a T cell subset sorted from them (not recorded which). This clonotype originated in a man between 18 and 29 years old who had mild COVID-19 (a few samples of this study predate the infection). The sample titles of this study are shuffled in the database, so cell type and time point are left out; the donor was told from shared clones. The DNA sequence is given as TGTGCCAGCAGCCCCACTTCTGAAGAGACCCAGTACTTC. Its protein is CASSPTSEETQYF.